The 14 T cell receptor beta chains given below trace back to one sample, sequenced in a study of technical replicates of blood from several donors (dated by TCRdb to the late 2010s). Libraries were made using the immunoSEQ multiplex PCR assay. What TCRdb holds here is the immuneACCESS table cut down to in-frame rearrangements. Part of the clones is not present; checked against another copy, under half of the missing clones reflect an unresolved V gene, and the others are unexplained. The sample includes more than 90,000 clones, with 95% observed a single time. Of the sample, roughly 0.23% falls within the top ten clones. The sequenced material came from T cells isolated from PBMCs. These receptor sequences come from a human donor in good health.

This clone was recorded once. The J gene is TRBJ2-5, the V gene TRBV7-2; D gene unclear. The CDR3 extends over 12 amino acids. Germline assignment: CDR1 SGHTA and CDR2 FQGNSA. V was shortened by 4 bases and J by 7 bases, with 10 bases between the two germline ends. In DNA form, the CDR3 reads TGTGCCAGCAGCTCTCGGTCAGGGACCCAGTACTTC. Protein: CASSSRSGTQYF. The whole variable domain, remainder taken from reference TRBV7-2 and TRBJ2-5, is GAGVSQSPSNKVTEKGKDVELRCDPISGHTALYWYRQSLGQGLEFLIYFQGNSAPDKSGLPSDRFSAERTGGSVSTLTIQRTQQEDSAVYLCASSSRSGTQYFGPGTRLLVL.

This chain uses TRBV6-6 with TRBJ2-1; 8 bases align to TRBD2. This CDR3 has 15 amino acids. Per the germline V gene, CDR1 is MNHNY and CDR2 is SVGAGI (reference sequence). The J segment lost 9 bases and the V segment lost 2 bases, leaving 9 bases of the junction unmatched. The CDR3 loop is CASSYTAGAVGEQFF. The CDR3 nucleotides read TGTGCCAGCAGTTACACAGCGGGAGCCGTTGGTGAGCAGTTCTTC.

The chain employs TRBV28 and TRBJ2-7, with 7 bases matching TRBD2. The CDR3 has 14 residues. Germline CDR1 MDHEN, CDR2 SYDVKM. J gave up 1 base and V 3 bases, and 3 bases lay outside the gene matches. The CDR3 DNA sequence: TGTGCCAGCAGTTTGGGAGGGGATTCCTACGAGCAGTACTTC. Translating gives CASSLGGDSYEQYF.

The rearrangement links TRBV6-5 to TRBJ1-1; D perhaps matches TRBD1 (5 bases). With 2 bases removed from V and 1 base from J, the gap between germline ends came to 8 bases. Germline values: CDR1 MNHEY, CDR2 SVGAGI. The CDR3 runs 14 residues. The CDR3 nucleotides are TGTGCCAGCAGTTACCGAACAGGGAACACTGAAGCTTTCTTT. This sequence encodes CASSYRTGNTEAFF.

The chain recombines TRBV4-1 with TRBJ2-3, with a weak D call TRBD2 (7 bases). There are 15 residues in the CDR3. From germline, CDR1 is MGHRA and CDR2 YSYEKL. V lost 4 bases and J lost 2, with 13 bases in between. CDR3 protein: CASSRPGGSTDTQYF. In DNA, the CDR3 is TGCGCCAGCAGCCGACCGGGGGGCTCCACAGATACGCAGTATTTT.

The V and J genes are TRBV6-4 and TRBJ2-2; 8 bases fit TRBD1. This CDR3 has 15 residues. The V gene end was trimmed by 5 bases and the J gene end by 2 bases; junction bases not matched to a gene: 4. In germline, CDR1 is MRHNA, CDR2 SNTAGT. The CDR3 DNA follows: TGTGCCAGCAGTTGGACAGGGAAAAACACCGGGGAGCTGTTTTTT. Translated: CASSWTGKNTGELFF.

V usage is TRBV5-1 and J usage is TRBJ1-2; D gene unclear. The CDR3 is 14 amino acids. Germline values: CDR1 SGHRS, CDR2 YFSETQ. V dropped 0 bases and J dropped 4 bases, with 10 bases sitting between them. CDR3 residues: CASSLDDTSYGYTF. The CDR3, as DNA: TGCGCCAGCAGCTTGGACGACACCAGCTATGGCTACACCTTC. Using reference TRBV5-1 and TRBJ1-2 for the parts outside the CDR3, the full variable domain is KAGVTQTPRYLIKTRGQQVTLSCSPISGHRSVSWYQQTPGQGLQFLFEYFSETQRNKGNFPGRFSGRQFSNSRSEMNVSTLELGDSALYLCASSLDDTSYGYTFGSGTRLTVV.

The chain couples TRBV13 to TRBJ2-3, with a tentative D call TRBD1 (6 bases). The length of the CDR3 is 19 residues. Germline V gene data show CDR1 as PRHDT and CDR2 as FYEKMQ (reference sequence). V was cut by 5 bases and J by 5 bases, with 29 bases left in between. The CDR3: CASSRDPLQGSHTVDTQYF. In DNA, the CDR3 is TGTGCCAGCAGCCGAGACCCATTACAGGGATCTCACACCGTAGATACGCAGTATTTT.

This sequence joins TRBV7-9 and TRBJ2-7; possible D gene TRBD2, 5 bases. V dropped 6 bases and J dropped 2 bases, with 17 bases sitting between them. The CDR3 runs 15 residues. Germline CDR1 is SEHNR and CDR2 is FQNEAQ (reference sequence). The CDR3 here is CASSQAVLATYEQYF. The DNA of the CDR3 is TGTGCCAGCAGTCAAGCGGTGCTGGCTACCTACGAGCAGTACTTC.

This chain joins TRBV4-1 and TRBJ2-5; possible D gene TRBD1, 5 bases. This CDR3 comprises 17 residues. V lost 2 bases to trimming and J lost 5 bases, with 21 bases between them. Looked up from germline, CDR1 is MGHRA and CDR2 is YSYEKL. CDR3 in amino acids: CASSQRPTEGVRETQYF. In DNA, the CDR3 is TGCGCCAGCAGCCAACGTCCGACAGAAGGGGTCCGGGAGACCCAGTACTTC.

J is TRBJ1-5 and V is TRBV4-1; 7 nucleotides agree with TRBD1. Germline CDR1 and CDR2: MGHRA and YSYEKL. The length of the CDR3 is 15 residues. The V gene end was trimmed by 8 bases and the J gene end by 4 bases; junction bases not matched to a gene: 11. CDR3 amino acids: CASATGLGSNQPQHF. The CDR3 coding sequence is TGCGCCAGCGCGACAGGGCTTGGTTCGAATCAGCCCCAGCATTTT.

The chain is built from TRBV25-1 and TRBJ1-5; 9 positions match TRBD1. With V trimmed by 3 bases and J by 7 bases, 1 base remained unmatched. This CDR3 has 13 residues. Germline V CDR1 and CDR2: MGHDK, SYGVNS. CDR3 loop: CASSDTGGQPQHF. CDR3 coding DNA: TGTGCCAGCAGTGACACAGGGGGCCAGCCCCAGCATTTT. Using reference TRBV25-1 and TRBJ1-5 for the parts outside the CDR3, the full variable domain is EADIYQTPRYLVIGTGKKITLECSQTMGHDKMYWYQQDPGMELHLIHYSYGVNSTEKGDLSSESTVSRIRTEHFPLTLESARPSHTSQYLCASSDTGGQPQHFGDGTRLSIL.

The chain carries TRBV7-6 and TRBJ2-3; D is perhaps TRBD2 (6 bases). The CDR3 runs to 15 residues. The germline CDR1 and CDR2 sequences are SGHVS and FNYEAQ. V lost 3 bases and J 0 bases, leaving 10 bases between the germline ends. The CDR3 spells CASSFGGASTDTQYF. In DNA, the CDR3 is TGTGCCAGCAGCTTTGGAGGGGCTAGCACAGATACGCAGTATTTT.

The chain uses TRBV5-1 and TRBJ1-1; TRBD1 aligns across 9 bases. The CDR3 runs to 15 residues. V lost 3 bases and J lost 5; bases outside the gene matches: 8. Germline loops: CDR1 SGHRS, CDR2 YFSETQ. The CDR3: CASSSQGQGYTEAFF. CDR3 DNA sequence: TGCGCCAGCAGCTCCCAGGGACAGGGCTATACTGAAGCTTTCTTT.